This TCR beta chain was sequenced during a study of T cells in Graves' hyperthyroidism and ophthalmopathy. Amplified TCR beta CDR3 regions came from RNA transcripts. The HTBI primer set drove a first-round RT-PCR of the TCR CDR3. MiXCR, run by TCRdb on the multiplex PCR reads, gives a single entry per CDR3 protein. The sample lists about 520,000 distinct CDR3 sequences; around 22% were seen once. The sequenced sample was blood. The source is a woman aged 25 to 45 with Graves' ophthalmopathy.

This CDR3 reads CASTWETSGNTGELFF. CDR3 nucleotide sequence: TGTGCCAGCACGTGGGAGACTAGCGGAAACACCGGGGAGCTGTTTTTT. V usage is TRBV12-3 or TRBV12-4 and J usage is TRBJ2-2, with 9 bases fitting TRBD2. The V and J ends lost 7 bases and 2 bases, in that order; junction bases with no gene match: 8. The CDR3 length is 16 residues.